The following is a TCR beta chain sequence with its context. No antigen is known for it. The repertoire was sequenced with immunoSEQ multiplex PCR; TCRdb's copy has only in-frame clones and lacks some. The data show around 76,000 clones, approximately 85% seen once. The sample originates from a study of a mutant IDH1 vaccine in newly diagnosed glioma. Across the whole study: Each patient was administered eight vaccinations, scheduled in weeks 1, 3, 5, 7, 11, 15, 19 and 23. Earlier therapy was either radiotherapy, temozolomide, or both, and most got both. Treated patients, averaging roughly 40 years, were approximately 60% male and about 38% female. The start of vaccination came 4-6 weeks after radiotherapy alone, or with temozolomide cycles.

The V end was cut by 6 bases, the J end by 3 bases, with 11 bases between. From germline, CDR1 is MDHEN and CDR2 SYDVKM. This CDR3 spans 13 amino acids. Time point specified: week 23, last vaccination. Each vaccine dose was 300 ug of mutant IDH1 20-mer peptide, with topical imiquimod. The sample in question was PBMCs, obtained from a glioma patient whose treatment included an IDH1 peptide vaccine. This sequence was found in a woman aged 45-65 years with glioma. The chain carries TRBV28 and TRBJ1-1, with D unclear. The CDR3 DNA reads as TGTGCCAGCAGACCAGACGGCTACACTGAAGCTTTCTTT. Its protein product is CASRPDGYTEAFF. Using reference TRBV28 and TRBJ1-1 for the parts outside the CDR3, the full variable domain is DVKVTQSSRYLVKRTGEKVFLECVQDMDHENMFWYRQDPGLGLRLIYFSYDVKMKEKGDIPEGYSVSREKKERFSLILESASTNQTSMYLCASRPDGYTEAFFGQGTRLTVV.